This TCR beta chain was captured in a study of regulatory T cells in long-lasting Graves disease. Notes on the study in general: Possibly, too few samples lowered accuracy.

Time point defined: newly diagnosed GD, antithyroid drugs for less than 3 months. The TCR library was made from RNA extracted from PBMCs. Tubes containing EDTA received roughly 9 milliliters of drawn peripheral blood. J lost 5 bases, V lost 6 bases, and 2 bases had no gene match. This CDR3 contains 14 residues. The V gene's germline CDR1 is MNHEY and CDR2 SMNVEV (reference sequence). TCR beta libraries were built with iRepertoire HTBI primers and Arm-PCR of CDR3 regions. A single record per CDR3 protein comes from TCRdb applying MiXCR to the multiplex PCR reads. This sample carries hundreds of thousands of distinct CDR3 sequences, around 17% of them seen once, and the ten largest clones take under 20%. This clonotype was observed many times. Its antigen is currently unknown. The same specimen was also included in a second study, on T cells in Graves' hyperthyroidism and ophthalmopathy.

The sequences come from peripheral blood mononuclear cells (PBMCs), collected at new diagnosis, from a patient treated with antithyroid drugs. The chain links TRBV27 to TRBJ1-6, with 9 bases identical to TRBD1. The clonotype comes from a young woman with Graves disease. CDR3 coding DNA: TGTGCCAGCAGACGGGACAGGGATAATTCACCCCTCCACTTT. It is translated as CASRRDRDNSPLHF.